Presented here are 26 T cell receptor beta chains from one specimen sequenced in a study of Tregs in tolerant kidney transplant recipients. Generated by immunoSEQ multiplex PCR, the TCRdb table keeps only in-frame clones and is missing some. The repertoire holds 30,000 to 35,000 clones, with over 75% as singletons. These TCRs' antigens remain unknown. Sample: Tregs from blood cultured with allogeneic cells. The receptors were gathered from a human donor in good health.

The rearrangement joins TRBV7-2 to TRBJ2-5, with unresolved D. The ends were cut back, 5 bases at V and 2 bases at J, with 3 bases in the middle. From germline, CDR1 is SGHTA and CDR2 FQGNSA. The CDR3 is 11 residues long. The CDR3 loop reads CASSPQETQYF. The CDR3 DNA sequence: TGTGCCAGCAGCCCTCAAGAGACCCAGTACTTC.

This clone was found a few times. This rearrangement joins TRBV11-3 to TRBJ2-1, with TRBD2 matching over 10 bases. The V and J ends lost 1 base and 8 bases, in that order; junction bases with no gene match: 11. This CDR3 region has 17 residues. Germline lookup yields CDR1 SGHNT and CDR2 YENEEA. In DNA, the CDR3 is TGTGCCAGCAGCTTAGCTCGGGGTAGCGGGAGGTCACATGAGCAGTTCTTC. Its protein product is CASSLARGSGRSHEQFF.

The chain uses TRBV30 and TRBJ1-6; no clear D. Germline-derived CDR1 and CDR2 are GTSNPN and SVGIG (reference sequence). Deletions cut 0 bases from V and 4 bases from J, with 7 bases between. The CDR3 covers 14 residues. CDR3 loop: CAWSVGQYNSPLHF. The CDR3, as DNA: TGTGCCTGGAGTGTCGGGCAGTATAATTCACCCCTCCACTTT. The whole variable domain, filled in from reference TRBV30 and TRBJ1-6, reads SQTIHQWPATLVQPVGSPLSLECTVEGTSNPNLYWYRQAAGRGLQLLFYSVGIGQISSEVPQNLSASRPQDRQFILSSKKLLLSDSGFYLCAWSVGQYNSPLHFGNGTRLTVT.

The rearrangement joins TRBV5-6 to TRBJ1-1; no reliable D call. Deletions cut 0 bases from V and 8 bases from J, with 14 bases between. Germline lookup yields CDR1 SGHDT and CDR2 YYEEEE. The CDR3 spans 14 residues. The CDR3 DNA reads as TGTGCCAGCAGCTTGGCGTTATCAAGAAACGAAGCTTTCTTT. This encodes CASSLALSRNEAFF.

The CDR3: CASKVWGTANEKLFF. The DNA for the CDR3 is TGTGCCAGCAAGGTTTGGGGGACAGCTAATGAAAAACTGTTTTTT. The chain uses TRBV2 and TRBJ1-4; 7 bases fit TRBD1. The germline CDR1 and CDR2 sequences are SNHLY and FYNNEI. CDR3 length: 15 residues. Losses at the gene ends were 7 bases for V and 3 bases for J; bases not matched to a gene: 8.

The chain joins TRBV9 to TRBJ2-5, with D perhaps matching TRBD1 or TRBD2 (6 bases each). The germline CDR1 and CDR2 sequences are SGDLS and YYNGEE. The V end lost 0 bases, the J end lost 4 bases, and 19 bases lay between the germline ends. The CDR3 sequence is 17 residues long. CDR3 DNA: TGTGCCAGCAGCGTAGGGGTAAGCGGGCAGGGGAGAGAGACCCAGTACTTC. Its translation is CASSVGVSGQGRETQYF.

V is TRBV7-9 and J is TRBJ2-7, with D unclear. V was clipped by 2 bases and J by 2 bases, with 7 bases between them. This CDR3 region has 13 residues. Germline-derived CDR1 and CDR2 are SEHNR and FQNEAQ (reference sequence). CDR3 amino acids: CASSLLQTYEQYF. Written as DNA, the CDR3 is TGTGCCAGCAGCTTACTCCAAACCTACGAGCAGTACTTC.

CDR3 coding DNA: TGTGCCATCAGTGAGATTACACTAGCGGGCGGTGAGCAGTTCTTC. This gives the protein CAISEITLAGGEQFF. This rearrangement joins TRBV10-3 to TRBJ2-1, with 9 bases that match TRBD2. V trimming: 2 bases; J trimming: 9 bases; junction bases outside the gene matches: 8. The CDR3 extends over 15 amino acids. The V gene's germline CDR1 is ENHRY and CDR2 SYGVKD.

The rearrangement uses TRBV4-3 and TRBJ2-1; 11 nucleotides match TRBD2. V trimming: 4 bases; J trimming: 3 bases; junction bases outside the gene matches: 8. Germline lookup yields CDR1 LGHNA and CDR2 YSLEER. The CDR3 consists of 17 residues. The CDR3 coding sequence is TGCGCCAGCAGCCTCGGGACTAGCGGATGGGGCTACAATGAGCAGTTCTTC. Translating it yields CASSLGTSGWGYNEQFF.

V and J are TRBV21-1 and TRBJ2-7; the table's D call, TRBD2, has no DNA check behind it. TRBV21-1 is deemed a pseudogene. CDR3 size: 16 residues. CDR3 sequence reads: CASSKVASESSYEQYF. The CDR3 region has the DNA TGTGCCAGCAGCAAAGTTGCTAGCGAGAGCTCCTACGAGCAGTACTTC.

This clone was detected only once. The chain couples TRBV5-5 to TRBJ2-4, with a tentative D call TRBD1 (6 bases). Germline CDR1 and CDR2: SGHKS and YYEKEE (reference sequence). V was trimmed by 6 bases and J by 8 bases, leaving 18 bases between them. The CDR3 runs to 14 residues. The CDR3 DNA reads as TGTGCCAGCACTGTGACAGGCTTAAGAGACATTCAGTACTTC. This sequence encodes CASTVTGLRDIQYF.

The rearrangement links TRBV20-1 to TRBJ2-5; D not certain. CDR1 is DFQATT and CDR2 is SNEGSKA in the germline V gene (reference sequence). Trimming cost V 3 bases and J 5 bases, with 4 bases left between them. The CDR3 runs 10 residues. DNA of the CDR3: TGCAGTGCTAGGGGGGAGACCCAGTACTTC. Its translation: CSARGETQYF.

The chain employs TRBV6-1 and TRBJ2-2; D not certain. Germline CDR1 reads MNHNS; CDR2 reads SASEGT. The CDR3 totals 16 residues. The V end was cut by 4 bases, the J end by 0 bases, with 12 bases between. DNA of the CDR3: TGTGCCAGCAGTGTCTTTGGTGGGGCGAACACCGGGGAGCTGTTTTTT. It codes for CASSVFGGANTGELFF.

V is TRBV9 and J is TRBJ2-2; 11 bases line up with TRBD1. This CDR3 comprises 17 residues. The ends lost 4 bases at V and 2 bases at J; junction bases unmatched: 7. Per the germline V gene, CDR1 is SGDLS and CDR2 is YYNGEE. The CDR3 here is CASSWTGGGSNTGELFF. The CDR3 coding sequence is TGTGCCAGCAGCTGGACAGGGGGCGGTTCAAACACCGGGGAGCTGTTTTTT.

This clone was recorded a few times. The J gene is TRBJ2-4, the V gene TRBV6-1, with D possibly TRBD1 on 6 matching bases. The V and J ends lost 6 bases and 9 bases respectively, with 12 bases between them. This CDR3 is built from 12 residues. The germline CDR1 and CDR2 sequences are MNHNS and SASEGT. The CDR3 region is CASSLQGPIQYF. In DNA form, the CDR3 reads TGTGCCAGCAGCCTACAGGGCCCCATTCAGTACTTC.

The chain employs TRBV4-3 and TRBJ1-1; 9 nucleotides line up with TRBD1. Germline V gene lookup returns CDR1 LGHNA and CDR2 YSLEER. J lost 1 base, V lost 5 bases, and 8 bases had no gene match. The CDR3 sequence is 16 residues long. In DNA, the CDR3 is TGCGCCAGCAGCTTAGGACAGGGGAGTACGAACACTGAAGCTTTCTTT. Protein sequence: CASSLGQGSTNTEAFF.

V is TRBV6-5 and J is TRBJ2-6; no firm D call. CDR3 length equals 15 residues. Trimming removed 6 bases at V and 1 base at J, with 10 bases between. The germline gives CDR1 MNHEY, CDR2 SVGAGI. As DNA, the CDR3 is TGTGCCAGCAGCAACTCTCTGTCTGGGGCCAACGTCCTGACTTTC. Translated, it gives CASSNSLSGANVLTF.

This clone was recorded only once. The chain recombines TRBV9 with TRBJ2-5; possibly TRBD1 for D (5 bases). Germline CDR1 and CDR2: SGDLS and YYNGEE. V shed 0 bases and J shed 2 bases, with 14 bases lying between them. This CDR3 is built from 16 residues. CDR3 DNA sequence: TGTGCCAGCAGCGTAGGTCTAGGGGTAGCACAAGAGACCCAGTACTTC. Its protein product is CASSVGLGVAQETQYF.

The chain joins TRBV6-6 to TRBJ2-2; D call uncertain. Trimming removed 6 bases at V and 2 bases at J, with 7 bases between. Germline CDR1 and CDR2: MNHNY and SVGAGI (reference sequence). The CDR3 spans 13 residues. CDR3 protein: CASRSYNTGELFF. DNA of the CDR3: TGTGCCAGCAGGAGCTACAACACCGGGGAGCTGTTTTTT.

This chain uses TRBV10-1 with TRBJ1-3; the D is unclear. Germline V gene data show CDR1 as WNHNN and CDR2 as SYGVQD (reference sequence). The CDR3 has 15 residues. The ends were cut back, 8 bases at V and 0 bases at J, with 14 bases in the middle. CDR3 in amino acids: CASRPGGYSGNTIYF. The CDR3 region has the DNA TGCGCCAGCCGACCCGGCGGATACTCTGGAAACACCATATATTTT.

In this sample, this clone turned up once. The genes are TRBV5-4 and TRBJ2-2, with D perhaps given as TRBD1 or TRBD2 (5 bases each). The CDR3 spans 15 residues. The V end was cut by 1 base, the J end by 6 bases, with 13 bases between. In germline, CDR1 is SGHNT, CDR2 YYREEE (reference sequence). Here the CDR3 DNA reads TGTGCCAGCAGCTTGCCCGGGACCCCACCCGGGGAGCTGTTTTTT. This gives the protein CASSLPGTPPGELFF.

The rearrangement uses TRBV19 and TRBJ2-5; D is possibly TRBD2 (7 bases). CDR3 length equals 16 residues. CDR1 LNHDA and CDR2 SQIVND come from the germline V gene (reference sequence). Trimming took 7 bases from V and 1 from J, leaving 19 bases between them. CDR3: CASNSKGGGLQETQYF. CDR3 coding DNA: TGTGCCAGTAACTCTAAGGGGGGGGGCCTCCAAGAGACCCAGTACTTC.

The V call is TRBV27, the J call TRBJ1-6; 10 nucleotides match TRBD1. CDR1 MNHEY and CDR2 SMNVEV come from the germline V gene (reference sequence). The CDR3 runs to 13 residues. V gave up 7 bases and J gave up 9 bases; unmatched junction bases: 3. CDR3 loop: CASTWDRGSPLHF. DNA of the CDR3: TGTGCCAGCACCTGGGACAGGGGTTCACCCCTCCACTTT.

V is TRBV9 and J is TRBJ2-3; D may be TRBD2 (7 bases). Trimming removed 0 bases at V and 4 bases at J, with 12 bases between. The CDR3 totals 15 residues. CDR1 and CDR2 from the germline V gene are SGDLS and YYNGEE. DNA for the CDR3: TGTGCCAGCAGCGTAGGATGGGGGGGGCCAGATACGCAGTATTTT. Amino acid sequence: CASSVGWGGPDTQYF.

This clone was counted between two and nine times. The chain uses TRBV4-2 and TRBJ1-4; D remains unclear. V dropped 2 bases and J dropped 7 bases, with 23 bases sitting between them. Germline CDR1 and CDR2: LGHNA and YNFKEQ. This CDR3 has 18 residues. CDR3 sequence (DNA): TGTGCCAGCAGCCAAAGGCCCATCGTAGAGGGATTTGGTGAAAAACTGTTTTTT. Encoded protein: CASSQRPIVEGFGEKLFF.

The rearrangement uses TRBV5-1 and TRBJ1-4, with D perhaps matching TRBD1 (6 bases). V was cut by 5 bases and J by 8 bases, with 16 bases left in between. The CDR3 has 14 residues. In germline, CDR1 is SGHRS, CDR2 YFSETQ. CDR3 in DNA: TGCGCCAGCAGGGTTGGGGGCGCGGGGGAAAAACTGTTTTTT. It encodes CASRVGGAGEKLFF.